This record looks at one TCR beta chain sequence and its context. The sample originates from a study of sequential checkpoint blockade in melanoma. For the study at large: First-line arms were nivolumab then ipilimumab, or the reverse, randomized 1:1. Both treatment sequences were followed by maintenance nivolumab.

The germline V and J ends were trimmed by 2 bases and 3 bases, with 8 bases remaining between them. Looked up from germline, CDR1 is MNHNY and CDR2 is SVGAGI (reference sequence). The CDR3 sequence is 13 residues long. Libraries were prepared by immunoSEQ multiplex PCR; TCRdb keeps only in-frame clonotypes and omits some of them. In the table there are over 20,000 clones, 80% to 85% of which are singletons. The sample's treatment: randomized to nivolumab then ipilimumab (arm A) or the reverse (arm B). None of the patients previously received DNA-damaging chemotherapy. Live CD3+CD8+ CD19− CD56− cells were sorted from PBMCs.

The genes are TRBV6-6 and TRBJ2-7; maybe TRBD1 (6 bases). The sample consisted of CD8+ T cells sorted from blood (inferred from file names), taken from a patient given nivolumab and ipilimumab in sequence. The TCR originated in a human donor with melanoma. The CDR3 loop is CASSYGTLYEQYF. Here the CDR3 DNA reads TGTGCCAGCAGTTACGGGACACTCTACGAGCAGTACTTC.